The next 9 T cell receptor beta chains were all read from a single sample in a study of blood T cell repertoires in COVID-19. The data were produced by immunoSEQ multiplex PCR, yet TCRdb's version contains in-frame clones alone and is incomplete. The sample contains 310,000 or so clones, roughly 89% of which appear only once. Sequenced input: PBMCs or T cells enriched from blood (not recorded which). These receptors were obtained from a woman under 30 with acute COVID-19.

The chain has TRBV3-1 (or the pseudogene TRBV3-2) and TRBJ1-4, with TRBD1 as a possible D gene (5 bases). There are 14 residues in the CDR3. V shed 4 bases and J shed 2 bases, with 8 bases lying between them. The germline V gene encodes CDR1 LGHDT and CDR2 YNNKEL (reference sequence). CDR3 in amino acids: CASSPGVTNEKLFF. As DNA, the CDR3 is TGTGCCAGCAGCCCGGGGGTCACTAATGAAAAACTGTTTTTT.

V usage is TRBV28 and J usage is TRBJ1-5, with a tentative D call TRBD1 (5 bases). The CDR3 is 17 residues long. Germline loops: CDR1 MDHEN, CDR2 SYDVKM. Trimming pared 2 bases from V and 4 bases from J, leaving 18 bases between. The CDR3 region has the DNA TGTGCCAGCAGTTTAATAAGGGGTCGGTTATGGAATCAGCCCCAGCATTTT. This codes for CASSLIRGRLWNQPQHF. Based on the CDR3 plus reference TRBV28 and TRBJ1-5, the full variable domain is DVKVTQSSRYLVKRTGEKVFLECVQDMDHENMFWYRQDPGLGLRLIYFSYDVKMKEKGDIPEGYSVSREKKERFSLILESASTNQTSMYLCASSLIRGRLWNQPQHFGDGTRLSIL.

CDR3 amino acids: CASSRFGARGTGELFF. CDR3 bases: TGTGCCAGCAGTCGATTTGGGGCCCGCGGCACCGGGGAGCTGTTTTTT. The V call is TRBV3-1 (or the pseudogene TRBV3-2), the J call TRBJ2-2; the D gene is possibly TRBD1 (5 bases). Germline V gene lookup returns CDR1 LGHDT and CDR2 YNNKEL (reference sequence). The V and J ends lost 6 bases and 4 bases respectively, with 18 bases between them. This CDR3 is built from 16 residues.

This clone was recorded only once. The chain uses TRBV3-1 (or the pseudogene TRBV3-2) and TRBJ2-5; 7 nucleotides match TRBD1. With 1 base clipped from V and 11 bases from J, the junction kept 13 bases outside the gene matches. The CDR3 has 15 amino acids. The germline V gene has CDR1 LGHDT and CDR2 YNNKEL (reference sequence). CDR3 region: CASSQASGPTGAQYF. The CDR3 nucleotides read TGTGCCAGCAGCCAAGCCTCGGGACCTACAGGGGCGCAGTACTTC.

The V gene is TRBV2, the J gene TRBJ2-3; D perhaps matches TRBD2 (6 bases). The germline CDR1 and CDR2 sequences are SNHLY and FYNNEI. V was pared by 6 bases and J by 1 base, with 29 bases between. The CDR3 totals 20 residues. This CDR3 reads CASSLLPLRSGSGRTDTQYF. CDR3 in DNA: TGTGCCAGCAGCCTCCTCCCTCTTCGGTCGGGTAGCGGTCGCACAGATACGCAGTATTTT.

The CDR3 sequence: CASSQAGIDANTGELFF. The CDR3 DNA follows: TGTGCCAGCAGCCAAGCAGGGATAGATGCGAACACCGGGGAGCTGTTTTTT. The genes are TRBV3-1 (or the pseudogene TRBV3-2) and TRBJ2-2, with a tentative D call TRBD1 (5 bases). The CDR3 contains 17 residues. The germline V and J ends were trimmed by 1 base and 0 bases, with 12 bases remaining between them. The V gene's germline CDR1 is LGHDT and CDR2 YNNKEL (reference sequence).

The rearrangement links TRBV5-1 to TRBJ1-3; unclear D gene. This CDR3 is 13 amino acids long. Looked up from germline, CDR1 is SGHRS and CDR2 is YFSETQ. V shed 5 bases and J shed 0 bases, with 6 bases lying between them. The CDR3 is CASRPGSGNTIYF. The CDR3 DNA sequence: TGCGCCAGCAGGCCGGGCTCTGGAAACACCATATATTTT.

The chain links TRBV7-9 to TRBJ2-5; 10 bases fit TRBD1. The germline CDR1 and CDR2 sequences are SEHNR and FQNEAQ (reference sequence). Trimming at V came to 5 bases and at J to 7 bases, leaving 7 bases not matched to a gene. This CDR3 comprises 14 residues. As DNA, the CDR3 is TGTGCCAGCAGCAAGGGACAGGGGCTGATGACCCAGTACTTC. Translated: CASSKGQGLMTQYF.

The CDR3 coding sequence is TGTGCCAGCAGTCTAACTCCCAATGAGCAGTTCTTC. Translated: CASSLTPNEQFF. The chain couples TRBV27 to TRBJ2-1; D uncertain. There are 12 residues in the CDR3. Trimming pared 5 bases from V and 6 bases from J, leaving 8 bases between. Germline values: CDR1 MNHEY, CDR2 SMNVEV (reference sequence).